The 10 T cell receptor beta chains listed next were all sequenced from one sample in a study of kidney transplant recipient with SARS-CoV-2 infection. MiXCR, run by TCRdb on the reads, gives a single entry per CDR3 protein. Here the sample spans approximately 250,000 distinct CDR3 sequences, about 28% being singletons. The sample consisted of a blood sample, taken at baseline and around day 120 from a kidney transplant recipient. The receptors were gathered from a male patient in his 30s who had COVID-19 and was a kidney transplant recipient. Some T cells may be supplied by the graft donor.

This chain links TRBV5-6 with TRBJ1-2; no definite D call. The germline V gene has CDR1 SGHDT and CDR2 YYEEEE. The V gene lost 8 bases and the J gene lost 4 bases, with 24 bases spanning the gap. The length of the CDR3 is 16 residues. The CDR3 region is CARWEGNSRKTYGYTF. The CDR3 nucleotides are TGTGCCAGATGGGAAGGCAATAGTCGAAAGACCTATGGCTACACCTTC.

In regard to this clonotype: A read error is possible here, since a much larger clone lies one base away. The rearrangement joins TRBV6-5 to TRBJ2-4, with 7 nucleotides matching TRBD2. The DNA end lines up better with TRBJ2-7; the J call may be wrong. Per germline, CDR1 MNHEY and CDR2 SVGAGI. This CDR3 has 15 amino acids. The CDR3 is CASRDRSSGRHEQYF. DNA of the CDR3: TGTGCCAGCAGGGACCGTAGTAGCGGGCGCCACGAGCAGTACTTC.

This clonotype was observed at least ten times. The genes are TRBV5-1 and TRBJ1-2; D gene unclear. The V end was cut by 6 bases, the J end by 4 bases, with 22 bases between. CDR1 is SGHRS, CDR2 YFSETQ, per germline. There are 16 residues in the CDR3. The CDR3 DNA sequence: TGCGCCAGCATCTCGGTATCGGTTCGAAAGACCTATGGCTACACCTTC. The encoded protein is CASISVSVRKTYGYTF.

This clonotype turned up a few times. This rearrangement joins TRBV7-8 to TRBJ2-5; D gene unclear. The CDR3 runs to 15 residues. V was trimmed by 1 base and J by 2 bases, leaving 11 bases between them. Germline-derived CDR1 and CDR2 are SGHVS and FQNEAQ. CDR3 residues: CASSLVGPDQETQYF. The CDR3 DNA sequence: TGTGCCAGCAGCTTAGTGGGCCCGGATCAAGAGACCCAGTACTTC.

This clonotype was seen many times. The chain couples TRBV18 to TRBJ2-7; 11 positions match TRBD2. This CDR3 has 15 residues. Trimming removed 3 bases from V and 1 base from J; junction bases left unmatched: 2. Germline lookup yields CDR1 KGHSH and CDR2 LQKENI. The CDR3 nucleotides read TGTGCCAGCTCACCCGGGACTAGCGGTTCCTACGAGCAGTACTTC. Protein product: CASSPGTSGSYEQYF. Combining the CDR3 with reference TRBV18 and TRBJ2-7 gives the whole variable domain NAGVMQNPRHLVRRRGQEARLRCSPMKGHSHVYWYRQLPEEGLKFMVYLQKENIIDESGMPKERFSAEFPKEGPSILRIQQVVRGDSAAYFCASSPGTSGSYEQYFGPGTRLTVT.

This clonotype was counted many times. CDR3: CASSFNTFHGYTF. The CDR3, as DNA: TGTGCCAGCAGCTTTAACACTTTCCATGGCTACACCTTC. This chain joins TRBV7-3 and TRBJ1-2, with D uncertain. The germline V gene has CDR1 SGHTA and CDR2 FQGTGA. This CDR3 spans 13 amino acids. The germline V and J ends were trimmed by 3 bases and 6 bases, with 11 bases remaining between them.

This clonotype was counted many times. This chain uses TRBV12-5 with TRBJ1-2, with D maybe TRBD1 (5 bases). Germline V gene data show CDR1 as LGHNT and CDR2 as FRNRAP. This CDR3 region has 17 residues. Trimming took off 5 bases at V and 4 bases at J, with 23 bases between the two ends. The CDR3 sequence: CASGTGYLQGKTYGYTF. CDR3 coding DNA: TGTGCTAGTGGTACTGGCTATTTGCAGGGAAAGACCTATGGCTACACCTTC.

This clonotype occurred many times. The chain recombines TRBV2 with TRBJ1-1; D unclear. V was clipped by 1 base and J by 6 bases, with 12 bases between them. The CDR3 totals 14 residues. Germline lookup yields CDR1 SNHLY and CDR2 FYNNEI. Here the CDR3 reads CASSEDVASPEAFF. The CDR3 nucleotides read TGTGCCAGCAGTGAAGATGTCGCTTCACCTGAAGCTTTCTTT.

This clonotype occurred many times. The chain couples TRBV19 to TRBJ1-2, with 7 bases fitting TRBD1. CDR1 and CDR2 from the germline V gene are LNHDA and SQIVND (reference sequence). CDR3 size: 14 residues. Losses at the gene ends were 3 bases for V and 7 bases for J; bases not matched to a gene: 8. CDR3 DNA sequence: TGTGCCAGTAGTATGCTACAGGGGACTCCTGGCTACACCTTC. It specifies CASSMLQGTPGYTF.

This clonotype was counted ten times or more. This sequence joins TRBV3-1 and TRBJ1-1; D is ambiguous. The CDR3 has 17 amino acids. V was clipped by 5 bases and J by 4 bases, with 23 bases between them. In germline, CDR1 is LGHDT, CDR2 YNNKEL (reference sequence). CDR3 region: CASSVISPISIRTEAFF. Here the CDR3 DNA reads TGTGCCAGCAGCGTAATTAGTCCCATTTCAATTCGCACTGAAGCTTTCTTT.